These 18 T cell receptor beta chains originate from one sample sequenced in a study of blood T cells in healthy people across ages. A second PCR, run for roughly 7 to 12 cycles, used a sample-barcoded 5' primer plus a J-beta primer mix. TCRdb re-derived calls from the 5' RACE reads in MiXCR, one entry per CDR3 protein. The table shows 650,000 to 800,000 distinct CDR3 sequences, with around 45% occurring only once. Sequenced input: blood. These receptors were obtained from a man aged 55 to 70 in good health.

The chain joins TRBV28 to TRBJ2-5; D is undetermined. CDR1 and CDR2 (germline): MDHEN, SYDVKM. Trimming pared 4 bases from V and 5 bases from J, leaving 11 bases between. This CDR3 has 13 residues. The chain's CDR3 is CASSSQPGETQYF. In nucleotides, the CDR3 is TGTGCCAGCAGTTCCCAGCCCGGGGAGACCCAGTACTTC.

This clonotype was found a few times. CDR3 bases: TGTGCCAGCAGTTACTCCCGACAGGGGCCCTACGAGCAGTACTTC. This translates into CASSYSRQGPYEQYF. This chain joins TRBV6-2 or TRBV6-3 and TRBJ2-7, with 8 bases aligning to TRBD1. CDR1 is MNHEY, CDR2 SVGEGT, per germline. With V trimmed by 0 bases and J by 2 bases, 3 bases remained unmatched. This CDR3 has 15 residues.

The chain employs TRBV20-1 and TRBJ2-3; TRBD2 matches at 13 bases. Trimming removed 6 bases from V and 2 bases from J; junction bases left unmatched: 5. Looked up from germline, CDR1 is DFQATT and CDR2 is SNEGSKA (reference sequence). CDR3 size: 15 residues. CDR3 nucleotides: TGCAGTGCCCCGACTAGCGGGGGGAACACAGATACGCAGTATTTT. This encodes CSAPTSGGNTDTQYF.

J is TRBJ1-1 and V is TRBV2; TRBD1 might be the D (5 bases). The germline V gene encodes CDR1 SNHLY and CDR2 FYNNEI. V was clipped by 4 bases and J by 6 bases, with 21 bases between them. The CDR3 has 16 residues. The CDR3 DNA follows: TGTGCCAGCAGTGGGACTGGCAGTCTTCTGGGGGCTGAAGCTTTCTTT. It yields the protein CASSGTGSLLGAEAFF.

The chain uses TRBV10-3 and TRBJ2-7, with D perhaps assigned TRBD1 or TRBD2 (5 bases each). CDR1 is ENHRY and CDR2 is SYGVKD in the germline V gene. Trimming pared 10 bases from V and 2 bases from J, leaving 18 bases between. This CDR3 has 14 amino acids. CDR3 region: CATLGAINAYEQYF. For the CDR3, the DNA is TGTGCCACGCTCGGGGCTATAAACGCCTACGAGCAGTACTTC.

The rearrangement joins TRBV6-2 or TRBV6-3 to TRBJ1-4; D is unclear. The ends were cut back, 3 bases at V and 6 bases at J, with 11 bases in the middle. In germline, CDR1 is MNHEY, CDR2 SVGEGT. This CDR3 contains 14 residues. CDR3 in amino acids: CASSYFGLDEKLFF. CDR3 bases: TGTGCCAGCAGTTATTTCGGATTGGATGAAAAACTGTTTTTT.

The CDR3 loop reads CASSWASGGEETQYF. In DNA form, the CDR3 reads TGTGCCAGCAGTTGGGCTAGCGGGGGGGAAGAGACCCAGTACTTC. The chain uses TRBV28 and TRBJ2-5, with 12 bases fitting TRBD2. The CDR3 consists of 15 residues. Trimming took 4 bases from V and 3 from J; bases not matched to a gene: 3. The germline V gene has CDR1 MDHEN and CDR2 SYDVKM.

The chain uses TRBV4-1 and TRBJ1-1; D is uncertain. The CDR3 runs 13 residues. Germline-derived CDR1 and CDR2 are MGHRA and YSYEKL. The V end lost 1 base, the J end lost 6 bases, and 9 bases lay between the germline ends. The CDR3 DNA sequence: TGCGCCAGCAGCCAAGCTGGGTTCCCTGAAGCTTTCTTT. Amino acid sequence: CASSQAGFPEAFF.

The genes are TRBV20-1 and TRBJ2-1; TRBD2 is a possible D gene (7 bases). Trimming pared 5 bases from V and 5 bases from J, leaving 16 bases between. From germline, CDR1 is DFQATT and CDR2 SNEGSKA (reference sequence). This CDR3 contains 14 residues. The CDR3 DNA follows: TGCAGTGCTGTCCGGGGGGCTTTGAACAATGAGCAGTTCTTC. This translates into CSAVRGALNNEQFF.

As regards this clonotype: A much larger clone sits a single nucleotide away, making a read error possible. The chain is built from TRBV7-3 and TRBJ2-5, with D unclear. V dropped 2 bases and J dropped 5 bases, with 9 bases sitting between them. The CDR3 loop spans 13 amino acids. From germline, CDR1 is SGHTA and CDR2 FQGTGA. CDR3 loop: CASSLALTETQYF. DNA of the CDR3: TGTGCCAGCAGCTTAGCGTTAACTGAGACCCAGTACTTC. Full variable domain (missing parts from reference TRBV7-3 and TRBJ2-5): GAGVSQTPSNKVTEKGKYVELRCDPISGHTALYWYRQSLGQGPEFLIYFQGTGAADDSGLPNDRFFAVRPEGSVSTLKIQRTERGDSAVYLCASSLALTETQYFGPGTRLLVL.

The gene calls are TRBV20-1 and TRBJ2-3; D may be TRBD1 (5 bases). The CDR3 has 16 residues. V shed 0 bases and J shed 0 bases, with 13 bases lying between them. Germline V lookup: CDR1 DFQATT, CDR2 SNEGSKA (reference sequence). CDR3 coding DNA: TGCAGTGCTAGAGATCTAGGGCAGGGAAGCACAGATACGCAGTATTTT. Its protein product is CSARDLGQGSTDTQYF.

V and J are TRBV3-1 and TRBJ1-1; a weak D match, TRBD1 (5 bases). The CDR3 totals 14 residues. Germline CDR1 and CDR2: LGHDT and YNNKEL (reference sequence). Trimming stripped 6 bases from V and 0 bases from J, with 11 bases between. CDR3 sequence (DNA): TGTGCCAGCAGAAGGGACCCAATGAACACTGAAGCTTTCTTT. As protein: CASRRDPMNTEAFF. Supplemented by reference TRBV3-1 and TRBJ1-1, the full variable domain reads DTAVSQTPKYLVTQMGNDKSIKCEQNLGHDTMYWYKQDSKKFLKIMFSYNNKELIINETVPNRFSPKSPDKAHLNLHINSLELGDSAVYFCASRRDPMNTEAFFGQGTRLTVV.

The chain recombines TRBV10-3 with TRBJ1-3; no clear D. This CDR3 comprises 15 residues. CDR1 and CDR2 from the germline V gene are ENHRY and SYGVKD. V lost 4 bases and J lost 0, with 10 bases in between. The DNA for the CDR3 is TGTGCCATCAGTGCGCAGGAATACTCTGGAAACACCATATATTTT. This sequence encodes CAISAQEYSGNTIYF.

V is TRBV27 and J is TRBJ2-7, with D possibly matching TRBD2 (5 bases). V was trimmed by 2 bases and J by 4 bases, leaving 9 bases between them. The CDR3 consists of 13 residues. Germline V gene lookup returns CDR1 MNHEY and CDR2 SMNVEV (reference sequence). In DNA, the CDR3 is TGTGCCAGCAGTTTAATCGGCGGGTACGAGCAGTACTTC. It yields the protein CASSLIGGYEQYF.

The CDR3 nucleotides read TGTGCCAGTAGTATTGCAGGGATCGAGACCCAGTACTTC. This encodes CASSIAGIETQYF. V and J are TRBV19 and TRBJ2-5; possibly TRBD1 for D (5 bases). The CDR3 contains 13 residues. V was clipped by 3 bases and J by 5 bases, with 10 bases between them. In germline, CDR1 is LNHDA, CDR2 SQIVND (reference sequence).

DNA for the CDR3: TGTGCCAGCAGTTTAGCGGGGGCCCTTTCCCCATACGAGCAGTACTTC. This codes for CASSLAGALSPYEQYF. The chain links TRBV6-5 to TRBJ2-5, with 9 bases fitting TRBD2. The better agreement between TRBJ2-7 and the DNA end casts doubt on the J call. The CDR3 loop spans 16 amino acids. Germline CDR1 reads MNHEY; CDR2 reads SVGAGI.

Comments on this clonotype: A much more abundant neighbour one base away suggests this may be a read error. The chain is built from TRBV20-1 and TRBJ2-7; D perhaps matches TRBD2 (6 bases). The CDR3 totals 13 residues. Looked up from germline, CDR1 is DFQATT and CDR2 is SNEGSKA (reference sequence). Trimming removed 3 bases from V and 3 bases from J, with 12 bases in between. Here the CDR3 DNA reads TGCAGTGCTAGGGGACGGGGAGGCTACGAGCAGTACTTC. Translating gives CSARGRGGYEQYF.

This rearrangement joins TRBV7-8 to TRBJ2-1; 8 bases align to TRBD1. V dropped 5 bases and J dropped 6; count of bases not matched to a gene: 9. Per the germline V gene, CDR1 is SGHVS and CDR2 is FQNEAQ. This CDR3 region has 15 residues. The CDR3 bases are TGTGCCAGCAGCCCGGACAGGGTGTCTCCCAATGAGCAGTTCTTC. Protein sequence: CASSPDRVSPNEQFF.